These 8 T cell receptor beta chains share one sample of origin, sequenced in a study of T cell repertoires in cytomegalovirus infection. TCRdb re-derived calls from the reads in MiXCR, one entry per CDR3 protein. The data contain approximately 500,000 distinct CDR3 sequences, about 33% of them singletons. Their target antigens are unknown. The sequenced sample was cultured PBMCs, obtained from culture after CMV antigen stimulation. The source is a human donor in good health (CMV status not recorded). Some clones in this sample may be carry-over from other donors' samples.

In its sample, this clonotype was seen many times. This rearrangement joins TRBV7-9 to TRBJ1-2; D call uncertain. The CDR3 has 14 residues. The germline CDR1 and CDR2 sequences are SEHNR and FQNEAQ (reference sequence). V was trimmed by 3 bases and J by 5 bases, leaving 13 bases between them. The CDR3 loop is CASSFEGKGYGYTF. In DNA form, the CDR3 reads TGTGCCAGCAGCTTTGAGGGAAAAGGGTATGGCTACACCTTC.

V usage is TRBV12-3 or TRBV12-4 and J usage is TRBJ1-1; D gene uncertain. The CDR3 covers 14 residues. V lost 4 bases and J 1 base, leaving 10 bases between the germline ends. The CDR3 DNA reads as TGTGCCAGCAGTTCATTTCCACCGAACACTGAAGCTTTCTTT. Its protein is CASSSFPPNTEAFF.

This clonotype was counted only a few times. The CDR3 sequence is CASSALEQGPTDTQYF. The CDR3 DNA follows: TGTGCCAGTAGTGCGCTTGAACAGGGACCCACAGATACGCAGTATTTT. This rearrangement joins TRBV19 to TRBJ2-3, with a weak D call TRBD1 (6 bases). The CDR3 has 16 residues. Trimming took off 5 bases at V and 2 bases at J, with 17 bases between the two ends. The germline V gene encodes CDR1 LNHDA and CDR2 SQIVND (reference sequence).

The rearrangement joins TRBV27 to TRBJ2-5, with D tentatively TRBD1 (6 bases). The CDR3 is 15 amino acids. Trimming cost V 8 bases and J 5 bases, with 21 bases left between them. Germline lookup yields CDR1 MNHEY and CDR2 SMNVEV (reference sequence). In nucleotides, the CDR3 is TGTGCCAGCCGAATAACAACGCAGGGGTCGGAGACCCAGTACTTC. It yields the protein CASRITTQGSETQYF.

In this sample, this clonotype turned up many times. The chain uses TRBV7-2 and TRBJ2-1; D gene uncertain. V was pared by 5 bases and J by 7 bases, with 9 bases between. Germline V gives CDR1 SGHTA, CDR2 FQGNSA. The CDR3 loop spans 12 amino acids. CDR3 bases: TGTGCCAGCAGCCCCATTCCGAATGAGCAGTTCTTC. Its translation is CASSPIPNEQFF.

The rearrangement uses TRBV6-6 and TRBJ2-4; 11 nucleotides line up with TRBD2. Germline values: CDR1 MNHNY, CDR2 SVGAGI (reference sequence). Unmatched junction bases numbered 3, after V lost 5 bases and J lost 0 bases. This CDR3 is 16 amino acids long. The CDR3 here is CASSQGTSGAKNIQYF. As DNA, the CDR3 is TGTGCCAGCAGTCAAGGGACTAGCGGAGCCAAAAACATTCAGTACTTC.

The V call is TRBV5-1, the J call TRBJ2-1; 10 bases agree with TRBD2. V shed 1 base and J 8 bases; nucleotides not matched to a gene: 6. Germline V gene data show CDR1 as SGHRS and CDR2 as YFSETQ. The CDR3 runs to 15 residues. CDR3 nucleotide sequence: TGCGCCAGCAGCTTGAGCGGGAGGGCCAGTTATGAGCAGTTCTTC. Translated: CASSLSGRASYEQFF.

The rearrangement links TRBV11-2 to TRBJ1-1; 10 nucleotides line up with TRBD1. The ends lost 5 bases at V and 3 bases at J; junction bases unmatched: 12. The CDR3 spans 17 residues. Germline assignment: CDR1 SGHAT and CDR2 FQNNGV. This CDR3 reads CASSRDRGKGVDTEAFF. The CDR3, as DNA: TGTGCCAGCAGCAGGGACAGGGGAAAGGGGGTGGACACTGAAGCTTTCTTT. Based on the CDR3 plus reference TRBV11-2 and TRBJ1-1, the full variable domain is EAGVAQSPRYKIIEKRQSVAFWCNPISGHATLYWYQQILGQGPKLLIQFQNNGVVDDSQLPKDRFSAERLKGVDSTLKIQPAKLEDSAVYLCASSRDRGKGVDTEAFFGQGTRLTVV.